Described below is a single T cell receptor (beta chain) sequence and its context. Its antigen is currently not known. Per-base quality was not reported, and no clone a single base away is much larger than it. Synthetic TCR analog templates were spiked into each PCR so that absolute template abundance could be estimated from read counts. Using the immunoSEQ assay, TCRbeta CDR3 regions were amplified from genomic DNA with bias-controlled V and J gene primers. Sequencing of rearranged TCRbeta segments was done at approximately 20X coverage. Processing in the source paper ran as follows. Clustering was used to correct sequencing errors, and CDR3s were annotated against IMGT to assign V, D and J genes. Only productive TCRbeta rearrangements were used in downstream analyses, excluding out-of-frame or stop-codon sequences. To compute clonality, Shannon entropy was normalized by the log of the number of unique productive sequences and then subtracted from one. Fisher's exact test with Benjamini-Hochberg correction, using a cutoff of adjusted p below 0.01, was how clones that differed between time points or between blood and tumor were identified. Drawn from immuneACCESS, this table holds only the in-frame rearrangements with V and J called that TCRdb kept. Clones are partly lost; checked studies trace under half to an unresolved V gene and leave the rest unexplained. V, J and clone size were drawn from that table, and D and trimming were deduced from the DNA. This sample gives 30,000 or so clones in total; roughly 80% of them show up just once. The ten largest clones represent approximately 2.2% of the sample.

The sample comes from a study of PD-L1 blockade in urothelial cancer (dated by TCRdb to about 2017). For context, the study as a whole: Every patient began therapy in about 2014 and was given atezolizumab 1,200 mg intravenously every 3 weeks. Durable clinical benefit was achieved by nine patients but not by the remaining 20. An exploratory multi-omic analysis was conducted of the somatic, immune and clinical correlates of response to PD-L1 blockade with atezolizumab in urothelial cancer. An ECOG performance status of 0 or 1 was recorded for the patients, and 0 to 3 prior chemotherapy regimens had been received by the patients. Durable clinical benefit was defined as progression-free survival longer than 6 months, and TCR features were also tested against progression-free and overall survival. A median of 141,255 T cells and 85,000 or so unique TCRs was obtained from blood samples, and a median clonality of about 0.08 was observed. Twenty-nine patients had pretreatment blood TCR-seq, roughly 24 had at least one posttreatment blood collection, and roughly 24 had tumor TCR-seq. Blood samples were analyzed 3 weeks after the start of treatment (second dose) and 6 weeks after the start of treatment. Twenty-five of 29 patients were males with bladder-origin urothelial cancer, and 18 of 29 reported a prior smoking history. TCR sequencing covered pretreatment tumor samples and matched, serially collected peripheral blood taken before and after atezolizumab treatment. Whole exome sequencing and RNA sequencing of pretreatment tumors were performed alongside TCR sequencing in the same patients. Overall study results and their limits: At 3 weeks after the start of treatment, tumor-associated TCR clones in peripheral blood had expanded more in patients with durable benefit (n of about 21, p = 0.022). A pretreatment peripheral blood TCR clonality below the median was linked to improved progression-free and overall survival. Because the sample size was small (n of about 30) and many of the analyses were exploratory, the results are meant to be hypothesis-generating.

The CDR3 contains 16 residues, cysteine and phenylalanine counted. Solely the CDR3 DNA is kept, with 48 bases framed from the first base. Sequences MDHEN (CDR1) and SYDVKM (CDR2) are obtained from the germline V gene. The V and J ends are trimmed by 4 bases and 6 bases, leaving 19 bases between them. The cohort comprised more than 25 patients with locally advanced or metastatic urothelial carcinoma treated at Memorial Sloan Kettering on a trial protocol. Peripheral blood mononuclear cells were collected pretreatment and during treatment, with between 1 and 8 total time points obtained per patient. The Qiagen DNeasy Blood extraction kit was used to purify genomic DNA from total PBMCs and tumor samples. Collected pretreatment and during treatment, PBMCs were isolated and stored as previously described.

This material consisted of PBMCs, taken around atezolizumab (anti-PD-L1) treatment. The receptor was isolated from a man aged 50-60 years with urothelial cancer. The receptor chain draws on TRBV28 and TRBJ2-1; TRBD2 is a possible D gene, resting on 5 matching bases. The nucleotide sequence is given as TGTGCCAGCAGTTACTCCCCGGGGATTTCTATCAATGAGCAGTTCTTC. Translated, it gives CASSYSPGISINEQFF.